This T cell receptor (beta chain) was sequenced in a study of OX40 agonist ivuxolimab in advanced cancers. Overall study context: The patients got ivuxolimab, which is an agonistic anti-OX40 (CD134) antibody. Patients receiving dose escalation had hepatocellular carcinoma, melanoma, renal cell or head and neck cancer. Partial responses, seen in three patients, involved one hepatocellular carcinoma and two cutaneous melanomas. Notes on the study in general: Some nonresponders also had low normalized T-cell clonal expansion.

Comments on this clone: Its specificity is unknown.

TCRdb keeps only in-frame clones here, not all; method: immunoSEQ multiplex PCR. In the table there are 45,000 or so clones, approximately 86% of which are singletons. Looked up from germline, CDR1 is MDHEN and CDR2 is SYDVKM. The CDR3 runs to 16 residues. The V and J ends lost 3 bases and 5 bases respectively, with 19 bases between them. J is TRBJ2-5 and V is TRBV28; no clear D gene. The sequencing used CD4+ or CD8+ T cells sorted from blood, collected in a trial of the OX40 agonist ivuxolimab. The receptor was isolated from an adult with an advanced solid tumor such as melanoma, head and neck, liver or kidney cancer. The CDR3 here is CASSFLNLGRVETQYF. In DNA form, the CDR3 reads TGTGCCAGCAGTTTTCTTAACTTAGGTCGGGTTGAGACCCAGTACTTC.